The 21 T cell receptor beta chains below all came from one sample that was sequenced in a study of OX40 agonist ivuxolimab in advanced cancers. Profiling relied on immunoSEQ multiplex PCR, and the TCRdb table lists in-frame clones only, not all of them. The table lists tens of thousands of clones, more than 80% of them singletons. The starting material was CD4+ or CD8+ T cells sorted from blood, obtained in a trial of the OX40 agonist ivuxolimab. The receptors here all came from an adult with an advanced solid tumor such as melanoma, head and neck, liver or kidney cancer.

CDR3 sequence reads: CASSQDQGPGANVLTF. As DNA, the CDR3 is TGCGCCAGCAGCCAAGATCAGGGGCCTGGGGCCAACGTCCTGACTTTC. The chain joins TRBV4-3 to TRBJ2-6, with D tentatively TRBD1 (6 bases). Trimming removed 0 bases at V and 2 bases at J, with 8 bases between. Per germline, CDR1 LGHNA and CDR2 YSLEER. This CDR3 contains 16 residues.

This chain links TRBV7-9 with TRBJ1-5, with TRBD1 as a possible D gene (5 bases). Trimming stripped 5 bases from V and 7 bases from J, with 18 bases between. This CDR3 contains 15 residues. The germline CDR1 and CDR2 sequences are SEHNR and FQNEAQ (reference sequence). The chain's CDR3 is CASSSPGQGRQPQHF. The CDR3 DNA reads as TGTGCCAGCAGCAGCCCGGGGCAGGGAAGACAGCCCCAGCATTTT.

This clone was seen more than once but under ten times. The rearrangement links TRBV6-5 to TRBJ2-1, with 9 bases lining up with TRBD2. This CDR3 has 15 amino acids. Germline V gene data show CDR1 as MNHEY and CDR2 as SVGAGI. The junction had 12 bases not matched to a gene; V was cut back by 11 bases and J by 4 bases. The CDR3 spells CACGIGLAGYNEQFF. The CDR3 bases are TGTGCCTGCGGAATTGGGCTAGCGGGGTACAATGAGCAGTTCTTC.

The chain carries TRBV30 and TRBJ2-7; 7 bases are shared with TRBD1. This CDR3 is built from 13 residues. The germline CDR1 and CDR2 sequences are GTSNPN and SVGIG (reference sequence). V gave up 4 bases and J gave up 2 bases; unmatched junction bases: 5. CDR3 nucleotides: TGTGCCTGGACTAGGGACAGCACCTACGAGCAGTACTTC. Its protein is CAWTRDSTYEQYF.

The CDR3 region is CASSLAPTLNTGELFF. The CDR3 DNA reads as TGTGCCAGCAGCTTAGCCCCAACCCTGAACACCGGGGAGCTGTTTTTT. The J gene is TRBJ2-2, the V gene TRBV7-9; D is uncertain. V lost 0 bases to trimming and J lost 1 base, with 9 bases between them. The CDR3 is made up of 16 amino acids. Germline V gives CDR1 SEHNR, CDR2 FQNEAQ (reference sequence).

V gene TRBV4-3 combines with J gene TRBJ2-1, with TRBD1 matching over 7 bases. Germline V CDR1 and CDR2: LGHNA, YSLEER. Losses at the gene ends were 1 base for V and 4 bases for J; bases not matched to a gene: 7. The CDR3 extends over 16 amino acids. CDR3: CASSQGRGGRYNEQFF. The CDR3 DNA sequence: TGCGCCAGCAGCCAAGGACGAGGGGGCAGGTACAATGAGCAGTTCTTC.

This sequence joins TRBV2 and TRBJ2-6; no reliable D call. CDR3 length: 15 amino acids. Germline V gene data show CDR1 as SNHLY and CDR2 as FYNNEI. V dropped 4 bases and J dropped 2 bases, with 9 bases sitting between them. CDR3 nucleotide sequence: TGTGCCAGCAGTGGGGCGAGTACTGGGGCCAACGTCCTGACTTTC. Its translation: CASSGASTGANVLTF.

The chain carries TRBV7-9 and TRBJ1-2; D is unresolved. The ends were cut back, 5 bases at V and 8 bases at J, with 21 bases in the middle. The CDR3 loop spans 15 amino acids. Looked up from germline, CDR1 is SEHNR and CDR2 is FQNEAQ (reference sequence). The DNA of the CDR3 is TGTGCCAGCAGCCAAGATCGTGAGAGGGTACAGGGCTACACCTTC. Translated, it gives CASSQDRERVQGYTF.

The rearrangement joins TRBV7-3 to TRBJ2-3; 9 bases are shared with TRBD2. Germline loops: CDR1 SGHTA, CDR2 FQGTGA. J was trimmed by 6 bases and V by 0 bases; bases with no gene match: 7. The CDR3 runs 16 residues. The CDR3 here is CASSLTASGVADTQYF. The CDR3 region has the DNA TGTGCCAGCAGCTTAACGGCTAGCGGGGTGGCGGATACGCAGTATTTT.

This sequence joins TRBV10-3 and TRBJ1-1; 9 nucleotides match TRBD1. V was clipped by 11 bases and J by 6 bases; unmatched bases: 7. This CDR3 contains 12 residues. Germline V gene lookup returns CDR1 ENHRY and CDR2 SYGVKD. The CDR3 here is CAAGQGMAEAFF. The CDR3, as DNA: TGTGCCGCCGGACAGGGGATGGCTGAAGCTTTCTTT.

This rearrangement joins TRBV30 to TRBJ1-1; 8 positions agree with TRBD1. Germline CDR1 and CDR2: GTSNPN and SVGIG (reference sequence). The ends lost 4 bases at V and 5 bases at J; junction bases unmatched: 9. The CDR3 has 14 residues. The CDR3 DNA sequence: TGTGCCTGGACCCCAGGGACAGGAGGTACTGAAGCTTTCTTT. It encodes CAWTPGTGGTEAFF.

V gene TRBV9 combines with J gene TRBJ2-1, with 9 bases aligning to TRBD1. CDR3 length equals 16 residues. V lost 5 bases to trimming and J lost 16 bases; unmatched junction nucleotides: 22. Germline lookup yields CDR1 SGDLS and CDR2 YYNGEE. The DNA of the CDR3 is TGTGCCAGCAGTTTTACCGCCGGGACAGGGCGAGGCGGCCTATTCTTC. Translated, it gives CASSFTAGTGRGGLFF. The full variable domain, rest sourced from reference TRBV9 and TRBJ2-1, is DSGVTQTPKHLITATGQRVTLRCSPRSGDLSVYWYQQSLDQGLQFLIQYYNGEERAKGNILERFSAQQFPDLHSELNLSSLELGDSALYFCASSFTAGTGRGGLFFGPGTRLTVL.

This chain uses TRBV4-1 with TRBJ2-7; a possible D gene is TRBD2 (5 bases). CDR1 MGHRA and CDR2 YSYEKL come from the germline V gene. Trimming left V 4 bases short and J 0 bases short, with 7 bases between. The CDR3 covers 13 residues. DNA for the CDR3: TGCGCCAGCAGCCCAGCGGTCTCCTACGAGCAGTACTTC. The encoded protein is CASSPAVSYEQYF.

In DNA form, the CDR3 reads TGTGCCATCAGTGAGTCAGGGGAAGCTTTCTTT. This encodes CAISESGEAFF. The chain carries TRBV10-3 and TRBJ1-1, with D hard to call. This CDR3 contains 11 residues. V lost 0 bases and J 8 bases, leaving 4 bases between the germline ends. CDR1 and CDR2 from the germline V gene are ENHRY and SYGVKD.

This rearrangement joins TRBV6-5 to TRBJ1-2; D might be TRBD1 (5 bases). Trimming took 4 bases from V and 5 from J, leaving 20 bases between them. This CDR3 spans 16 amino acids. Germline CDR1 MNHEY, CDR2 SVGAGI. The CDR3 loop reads CASSFAGQRVNYGYTF. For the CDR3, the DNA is TGTGCCAGCAGTTTCGCCGGACAACGTGTCAATTATGGCTACACCTTC.

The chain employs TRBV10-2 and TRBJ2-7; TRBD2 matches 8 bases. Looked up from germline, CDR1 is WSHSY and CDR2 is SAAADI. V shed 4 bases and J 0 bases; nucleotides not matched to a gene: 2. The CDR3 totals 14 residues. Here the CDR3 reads CASSVRGGSYEQYF. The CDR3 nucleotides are TGCGCCAGCAGTGTTCGGGGGGGCTCCTACGAGCAGTACTTC.

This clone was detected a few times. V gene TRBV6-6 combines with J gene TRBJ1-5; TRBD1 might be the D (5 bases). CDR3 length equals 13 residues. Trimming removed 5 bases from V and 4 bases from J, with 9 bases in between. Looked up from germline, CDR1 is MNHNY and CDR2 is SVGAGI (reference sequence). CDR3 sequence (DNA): TGTGCCAGCAGTCCGAACAGGAATCAGCCCCAGCATTTT. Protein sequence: CASSPNRNQPQHF.

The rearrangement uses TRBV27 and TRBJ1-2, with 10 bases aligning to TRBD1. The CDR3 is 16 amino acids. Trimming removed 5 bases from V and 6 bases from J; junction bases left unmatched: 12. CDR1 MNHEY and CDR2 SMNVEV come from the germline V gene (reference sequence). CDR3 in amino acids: CASSLKPTGGKDGYTF. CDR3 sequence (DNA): TGTGCCAGCAGTCTGAAGCCGACAGGGGGCAAGGATGGCTACACCTTC.

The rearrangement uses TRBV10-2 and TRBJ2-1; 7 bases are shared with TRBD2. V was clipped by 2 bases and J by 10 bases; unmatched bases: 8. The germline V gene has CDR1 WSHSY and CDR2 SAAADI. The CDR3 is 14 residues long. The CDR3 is CASSETRTSDEQFF. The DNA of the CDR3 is TGCGCCAGCAGTGAGACCCGTACTAGCGACGAGCAGTTCTTC.

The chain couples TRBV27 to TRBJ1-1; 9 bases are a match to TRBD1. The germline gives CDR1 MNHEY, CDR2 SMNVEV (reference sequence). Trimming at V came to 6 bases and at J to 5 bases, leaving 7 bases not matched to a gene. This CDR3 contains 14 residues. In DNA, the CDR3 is TGTGCCAGCAGAACACAGGGGGCTTGGACTGAAGCTTTCTTT. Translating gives CASRTQGAWTEAFF.

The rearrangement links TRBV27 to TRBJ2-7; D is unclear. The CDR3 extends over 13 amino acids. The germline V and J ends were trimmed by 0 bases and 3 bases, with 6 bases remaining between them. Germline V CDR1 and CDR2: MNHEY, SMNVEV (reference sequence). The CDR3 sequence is CASSLSRLYEQYF. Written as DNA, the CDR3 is TGTGCCAGCAGTTTATCGAGACTCTACGAGCAGTACTTC.